The source of this T cell receptor (beta chain) is a study of neurological immune-mediated disorders. A single record per CDR3 protein comes from TCRdb applying MiXCR to the 5' RACE reads. The repertoire holds roughly 60,000 distinct CDR3 sequences, with 3% to 4.5% as singletons. The V end lost 3 bases, the J end lost 4 bases, and 6 bases lay between the germline ends. Germline values: CDR1 MDHEN, CDR2 SYDVKM. This CDR3 is built from 12 residues. This clonotype was sampled from a woman between 25 and 40 years old with multiple sclerosis. V usage is TRBV28 and J usage is TRBJ1-2; D is ambiguous. The specimen was PBMCs. The CDR3: CASSFVSYGYTF. CDR3 in DNA: TGTGCCAGCAGTTTTGTTAGCTATGGCTACACCTTC.